One and the same sample provided the 28 T cell receptor beta chains below, sequenced in a study of T cell responses to AZD1222 COVID-19 vaccine. Produced via immunoSEQ multiplex PCR; TCRdb's table is partial and in-frame only. The sample consists of under 150,000 clones, about 87% of them appearing once. The sample here was peripheral blood, taken on day 0 of AZD1222 vaccination. All receptors come from an adult in good health.

The V and J genes are TRBV20-1 and TRBJ2-7; D may be TRBD1 (5 bases). Trimming left V 1 base short and J 4 bases short, with 5 bases between. The germline CDR1 and CDR2 sequences are DFQATT and SNEGSKA (reference sequence). This CDR3 is built from 11 residues. CDR3 amino acids: CSARAGYEQYF. DNA of the CDR3: TGCAGTGCTAGAGCAGGGTACGAGCAGTACTTC.

The chain carries TRBV19 and TRBJ1-1, with D perhaps TRBD1 (6 bases). V lost 5 bases to trimming and J lost 5 bases, with 15 bases between them. Looked up from germline, CDR1 is LNHDA and CDR2 is SQIVND (reference sequence). The CDR3 is 14 amino acids. CDR3 in DNA: TGTGCCAGTAGTCCTAGACAGGCCGAGACTGAAGCTTTCTTT. Translation gives CASSPRQAETEAFF.

The rearrangement joins TRBV7-2 to TRBJ2-7; 10 nucleotides line up with TRBD2. V lost 0 bases, J lost 3 bases, and 2 bases stayed unmatched. Looked up from germline, CDR1 is SGHTA and CDR2 is FQGNSA. The CDR3 consists of 15 residues. Here the CDR3 reads CASSLASGRVYEQYF. In nucleotides, the CDR3 is TGTGCCAGCAGCTTAGCGAGCGGGAGGGTCTACGAGCAGTACTTC.

V gene TRBV7-9 combines with J gene TRBJ1-2; 9 bases agree with TRBD1. V was pared by 6 bases and J by 2 bases, with 7 bases of the junction left unmatched. The germline V gene has CDR1 SEHNR and CDR2 FQNEAQ (reference sequence). The CDR3 is 15 amino acids. The CDR3 loop is CASSYQTGGNYGYTF. CDR3 in DNA: TGTGCCAGCAGTTATCAGACAGGGGGGAACTATGGCTACACCTTC.

A single count supports this clone. The chain links TRBV20-1 to TRBJ1-6, with D perhaps TRBD1 (6 bases). This CDR3 has 15 amino acids. Between the trimmed V and J ends, which lost 3 bases and 5 bases, there was a span of 14 bases. Germline CDR1 reads DFQATT; CDR2 reads SNEGSKA (reference sequence). DNA for the CDR3: TGCAGTGCTAGTTCTAGACAGGCGGATAATTCACCCCTCCACTTT. Translated, it gives CSASSRQADNSPLHF.

The rearrangement uses TRBV6-5 and TRBJ2-7, with D possibly being TRBD1 (5 bases). Germline assignment: CDR1 MNHEY and CDR2 SVGAGI. The CDR3 contains 15 residues. The ends were cut back, 6 bases at V and 3 bases at J, with 18 bases in the middle. The CDR3 loop reads CASRPGFRTLYEQYF. The CDR3 nucleotides are TGTGCCAGCAGACCAGGGTTTCGGACCCTCTACGAGCAGTACTTC.

V is TRBV19 and J is TRBJ1-3, with 8 positions matching TRBD1. Losses at the gene ends were 7 bases for V and 4 bases for J; bases not matched to a gene: 6. The CDR3 contains 14 residues. Per germline, CDR1 LNHDA and CDR2 SQIVND (reference sequence). CDR3 sequence reads: CASTPRTGGNTIYF. The CDR3 DNA sequence: TGTGCCAGTACCCCAAGGACAGGGGGAAACACCATATATTTT.

This sequence joins TRBV6-5 and TRBJ2-1, with D unresolved. Between the trimmed V and J ends, which lost 6 bases and 4 bases, there was a span of 16 bases. The CDR3 covers 15 residues. The V gene's germline CDR1 is MNHEY and CDR2 SVGAGI. The CDR3 sequence: CASRFRLDGYNEQFF. The DNA for the CDR3 is TGTGCCAGCAGATTTAGGTTGGACGGGTACAATGAGCAGTTCTTC.

V gene TRBV24-1 combines with J gene TRBJ1-5; TRBD1 might be the D (6 bases). Germline values: CDR1 KGHDR, CDR2 SFDVKD. CDR3 length: 13 residues. V was shortened by 8 bases and J by 6 bases, with 13 bases between the two germline ends. The CDR3, as DNA: TGTGCCACCATGGGGGGCGCCGGTCAGCCCCAGCATTTT. Its translation: CATMGGAGQPQHF.

The V call is TRBV6-2 or TRBV6-3, the J call TRBJ1-2, with TRBD1 as a possible D gene (5 bases). The CDR3 length is 16 residues. Between the trimmed V and J ends, which lost 4 bases and 5 bases, there was a span of 20 bases. Germline CDR1 reads MNHEY; CDR2 reads SVGEGT. This chain's CDR3 is CASSSPPGLLPYGYTF. In DNA, the CDR3 is TGTGCCAGCAGTTCCCCCCCGGGGCTCCTCCCTTATGGCTACACCTTC.

This chain links TRBV5-6 with TRBJ1-2; D is uncertain. V lost 2 bases and J 5 bases, leaving 13 bases between the germline ends. The CDR3 has 14 residues. In germline, CDR1 is SGHDT, CDR2 YYEEEE. CDR3 sequence: CASSLWVILYGYTF. The CDR3 DNA sequence: TGTGCCAGCAGCTTATGGGTCATCTTGTATGGCTACACCTTC.

V usage is TRBV5-1 and J usage is TRBJ1-6; no clear D. V was shortened by 1 base and J by 8 bases, with 7 bases between the two germline ends. The V gene's germline CDR1 is SGHRS and CDR2 YFSETQ. This CDR3 has 13 amino acids. The CDR3 spells CASSLYPDSPLHF. CDR3 nucleotide sequence: TGCGCCAGCAGCTTGTATCCGGATTCACCCCTCCACTTT.

The chain employs TRBV4-2 and TRBJ2-3; 14 nucleotides line up with TRBD2. Germline assignment: CDR1 LGHNA and CDR2 YNFKEQ. The CDR3 totals 20 residues. The V gene end was trimmed by 2 bases and the J gene end by 1 base; junction bases not matched to a gene: 11. In nucleotides, the CDR3 is TGTGCCAGCAGCCAATACGGGACTAGCGGGAGTGGGGGGGGCACAGATACGCAGTATTTT. Its translation is CASSQYGTSGSGGGTDTQYF.

This clone was detected only once. V usage is TRBV6-4 and J usage is TRBJ2-3, with D perhaps TRBD1 (6 bases). Trimming left V 0 bases short and J 1 base short, with 8 bases between. Germline V gene lookup returns CDR1 MRHNA and CDR2 SNTAGT. CDR3 length: 15 amino acids. The CDR3 DNA reads TGTGCCAGCAGTGACTCGCCAGGGGGCACAGATACGCAGTATTTT. Encoded protein: CASSDSPGGTDTQYF.

The sample holds a few counts of this clone. The chain combines TRBV7-8 with TRBJ2-7; 7 nucleotides match TRBD1. From germline, CDR1 is SGHVS and CDR2 FQNEAQ. Germline trimming cut 3 bases from V and 2 bases from J; bases unmatched to any gene: 7. CDR3 length: 15 amino acids. Written as DNA, the CDR3 is TGTGCCAGCAGCTTTGCAGGGACAGTCCCCTACGAGCAGTACTTC. Its translation is CASSFAGTVPYEQYF. Using reference TRBV7-8 and TRBJ2-7 for the parts outside the CDR3, the full variable domain is GAGVSQSPRYKVAKRGQDVALRCDPISGHVSLFWYQQALGQGPEFLTYFQNEAQLDKSGLPSDRFFAERPEGSVSTLKIQRTQQEDSAVYLCASSFAGTVPYEQYFGPGTRLTVT.

This chain connects TRBV29-1 to TRBJ2-3; 8 bases map to TRBD2. From germline, CDR1 is SQVTM and CDR2 ANQGSEA. This CDR3 has 13 amino acids. The J segment lost 2 bases and the V segment lost 7 bases, leaving 5 bases of the junction unmatched. For the CDR3, the DNA is TGCAGCGGGGGCGGGAGGCTCACAGATACGCAGTATTTT. Protein sequence: CSGGGRLTDTQYF.

This chain joins TRBV7-9 and TRBJ2-7; no firm D call. Germline V gives CDR1 SEHNR, CDR2 FQNEAQ (reference sequence). This CDR3 comprises 16 residues. The ends were cut back, 5 bases at V and 5 bases at J, with 22 bases in the middle. CDR3 residues: CASSGALGRSVDEQYF. The DNA for the CDR3 is TGTGCCAGCAGCGGAGCCCTGGGCCGGAGTGTCGACGAGCAGTACTTC.

This clone was detected a few times. The chain carries TRBV6-5 and TRBJ2-7, with D perhaps TRBD1 or TRBD2 (6 bases each). Looked up from germline, CDR1 is MNHEY and CDR2 is SVGAGI. Trimming shortened V by 6 bases and J by 6 bases, and 18 bases separated the two germline ends. CDR3 length equals 14 residues. The CDR3 protein is CASSRTGARPEQYF. In nucleotides, the CDR3 is TGTGCCAGCAGCCGGACGGGGGCGCGTCCCGAGCAGTACTTC.

The rearrangement uses TRBV19 and TRBJ1-5; D remains unclear. The V end lost 6 bases, the J end lost 5 bases, and 8 bases lay between the germline ends. Germline CDR1 is LNHDA and CDR2 is SQIVND (reference sequence). The CDR3 extends over 12 amino acids. The CDR3 DNA follows: TGTGCCAGTAGAGGAGCACATCAGCCCCAGCATTTT. Amino acid sequence: CASRGAHQPQHF.

This chain joins TRBV29-1 and TRBJ2-1; 8 positions agree with TRBD2. Unmatched junction bases numbered 6, after V lost 1 base and J lost 4 bases. In germline, CDR1 is SQVTM, CDR2 ANQGSEA. The CDR3 is 15 amino acids. CDR3 protein: CSVEAGGSPYNEQFF. In DNA, the CDR3 is TGCAGCGTTGAAGCGGGAGGGTCGCCTTACAATGAGCAGTTCTTC.

V usage is TRBV7-2 and J usage is TRBJ2-1; 9 nucleotides align to TRBD2. V gave up 2 bases and J gave up 6 bases; unmatched junction bases: 5. This CDR3 contains 15 residues. Germline CDR1 SGHTA, CDR2 FQGNSA. The CDR3 sequence is CASSLSSGRFNEQFF. CDR3 sequence (DNA): TGTGCCAGCAGCTTAAGTAGCGGGAGATTCAATGAGCAGTTCTTC.

J is TRBJ1-1 and V is TRBV19; D is perhaps TRBD1 (5 bases). V was cut by 7 bases and J by 5 bases, with 17 bases left in between. Per the germline V gene, CDR1 is LNHDA and CDR2 is SQIVND (reference sequence). CDR3 length: 14 residues. This CDR3 is CASNPLGEITEAFF. CDR3 sequence (DNA): TGTGCCAGTAACCCACTGGGGGAGATTACTGAAGCTTTCTTT.

This clone came up once. The V and J genes are TRBV5-5 and TRBJ1-2; tentatively, D is TRBD1 (6 bases). The V and J ends lost 6 bases and 6 bases respectively, with 15 bases between them. The germline gives CDR1 SGHKS, CDR2 YYEKEE (reference sequence). The CDR3 has 13 residues. The CDR3 nucleotides read TGTGCCAGCACCTTCCAGGGGCCCGATGGCTACACCTTC. Amino acid sequence: CASTFQGPDGYTF.

The rearrangement uses TRBV5-4 and TRBJ2-7; possibly TRBD1 for D (6 bases). The CDR3 is made up of 14 amino acids. Germline V gene lookup returns CDR1 SGHNT and CDR2 YYREEE (reference sequence). Trimming left V 4 bases short and J 2 bases short, with 13 bases between. CDR3 in amino acids: CASSLRGKAYEQYF. The CDR3 region has the DNA TGTGCCAGCAGCCTCAGGGGAAAAGCCTACGAGCAGTACTTC.

J is TRBJ1-3 and V is TRBV28; 10 nucleotides line up with TRBD1. This CDR3 contains 17 residues. Trimming cost V 5 bases and J 4 bases; bases outside gene matches: 11. CDR1 MDHEN and CDR2 SYDVKM come from the germline V gene. The CDR3 loop reads CASSPLSGQGYGNTIYF. In DNA form, the CDR3 reads TGTGCCAGCAGTCCCTTATCGGGACAGGGGTACGGAAACACCATATATTTT.

J is TRBJ1-2 and V is TRBV6-5; possibly TRBD1 for D (6 bases). V was shortened by 7 bases and J by 6 bases, with 15 bases between the two germline ends. CDR1 is MNHEY, CDR2 SVGAGI, per germline. The CDR3 has 13 amino acids. The CDR3 sequence is CASNVRGGDGYTF. CDR3 coding DNA: TGTGCCAGCAACGTCAGGGGTGGGGATGGCTACACCTTC.

The rearrangement uses TRBV9 and TRBJ1-4, with TRBD1 as a possible D gene (5 bases). Trimming cost V 4 bases and J 7 bases, with 17 bases left between them. Germline V lookup: CDR1 SGDLS, CDR2 YYNGEE. The CDR3 has 15 residues. The chain's CDR3 is CASSPRGNTGEKLFF. For the CDR3, the DNA is TGTGCCAGCAGCCCGAGGGGTAACACAGGTGAAAAACTGTTTTTT.

The rearrangement links TRBV29-1 to TRBJ2-7; D call uncertain. The ends were cut back, 4 bases at V and 3 bases at J, with 10 bases in the middle. The CDR3 extends over 12 amino acids. The germline gives CDR1 SQVTM, CDR2 ANQGSEA. This CDR3 reads CSVGAALYEQYF. CDR3 DNA sequence: TGCAGCGTTGGGGCAGCCCTCTACGAGCAGTACTTC.